The following is a TCR beta chain sequence with its context. Authors' analysis steps: Estimation of nucleated cell counts was performed using reference gene primer amplification. Some clones are missing from TCRdb's copy, which holds only in-frame ones; the method was immunoSEQ multiplex PCR. The DNA gave D and trimming, while V, J and clone size come from that table. The sample carries about 81,000 clones, over 90% recorded once. The data stem from a study of blood T cell repertoires in COVID-19. The overall study: The samples span acute and convalescent COVID-19 from the United States, Italy and Spain.

The source of this sequence is a human donor with active COVID-19. The donor label of this sample is uncertain. The sample taken for sequencing was peripheral blood.

The CDR3 nucleotides read TGTGCCAGCAGCCTTGTTCTCTCCTACAATGAGCAGTTCTTC. It translates to CASSLVLSYNEQFF. This rearrangement joins TRBV6-2 or TRBV6-3 to TRBJ2-1; the D is unclear. The CDR3 length is 14 residues. CDR1 and CDR2 (germline): MNHEY, SVGEGT. V shed 6 bases and J shed 0 bases, with 9 bases lying between them.